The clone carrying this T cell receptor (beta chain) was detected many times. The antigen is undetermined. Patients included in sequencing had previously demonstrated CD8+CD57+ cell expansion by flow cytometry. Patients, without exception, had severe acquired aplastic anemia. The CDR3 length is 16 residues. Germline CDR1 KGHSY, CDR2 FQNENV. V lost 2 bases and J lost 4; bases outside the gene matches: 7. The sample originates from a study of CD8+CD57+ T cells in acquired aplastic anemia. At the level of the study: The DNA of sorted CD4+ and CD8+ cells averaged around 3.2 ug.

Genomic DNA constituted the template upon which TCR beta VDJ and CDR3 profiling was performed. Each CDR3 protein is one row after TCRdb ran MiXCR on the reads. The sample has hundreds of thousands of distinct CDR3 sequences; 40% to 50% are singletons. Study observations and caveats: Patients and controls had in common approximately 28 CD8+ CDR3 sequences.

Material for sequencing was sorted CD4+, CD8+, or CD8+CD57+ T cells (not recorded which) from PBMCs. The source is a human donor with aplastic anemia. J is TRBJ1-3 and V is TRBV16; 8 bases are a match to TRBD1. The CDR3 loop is CASSQTQGAEGNTIYF. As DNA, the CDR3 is TGTGCCAGCAGCCAAACCCAGGGGGCGGAAGGAAACACCATATATTTT.